This section outlines one TCR beta chain sequence together with its context. Its antigen is not known. The data were taken from a study of Ad26.COV2.S vaccination and SARS-CoV-2 variants. On the study more broadly: Ad26.COV2.S was injected intramuscularly once or twice, 56 days apart.

Using immunoSEQ multiplex PCR, the repertoire was profiled, and TCRdb retains in-frame clones only, with some absent. The sample lists a few hundred thousand clones; about 80% were seen once. Study-wide findings and caveats: Comparable non-spike TCR breadth was observed in vaccine and placebo recipients. Vaccinees showed greater spike-specific TCR breadth than placebo recipients.

The treatment was: some 19 received Ad26.COV2.S at low or high dose, single or two shots; 5 received placebo; per-sample allocation not given. Samples were taken on day 63 after the first vaccine or placebo injection. The germline CDR1 and CDR2 sequences are SNHLY and FYNNEI. This CDR3 comprises 14 residues. The V gene lost 3 bases and the J gene lost 7 bases, with 15 bases spanning the gap. This TCR came from a person aged 18-60 years who received the Ad26.COV2.S COVID-19 vaccine or a placebo. This chain uses TRBV2 with TRBJ2-5; D is possibly TRBD2 (6 bases). This specimen consisted of peripheral blood, obtained in a trial of Ad26.COV2.S vaccine versus placebo. The CDR3 spells CASSDRVNGGTQYF. In DNA, the CDR3 is TGTGCCAGCAGTGATCGGGTCAACGGGGGGACCCAGTACTTC.